This T cell receptor beta chain was found in a study of vaccination and CD4 T cells after COVID-19. Comments on this clonotype: Its target is not known.

The V end was cut by 3 bases, the J end by 6 bases, with 8 bases between. The CDR3 loop spans 11 amino acids. Germline V gives CDR1 DFQATT, CDR2 SNEGSKA (reference sequence). Each CDR3 protein is one row after TCRdb ran MiXCR on the PCR reads. The sample includes about 18,000 distinct CDR3 sequences, 55% to 80% of them seen just once. Study results and limitations: Researchers report that a median 86.3% of reactive clones in convalescent patients surfaced only post-vaccination. Within convalescent individuals, 304 out of 307 vaccine-specific clones proved to be spike mono-reactive.

This TCR came from a human donor who had recovered from COVID-19. This specimen was CD4+ T cells from blood, taken after SARS-CoV-2 vaccination. The chain combines TRBV20-1 with TRBJ1-2; unclear D gene. In nucleotides, the CDR3 is TGCAGTGCTAGGTGGGGAAATGGCTACACCTTC. Translation gives CSARWGNGYTF.